This TCR beta chain was found in a study of cytomegalovirus exposure and HLA in healthy donors. The CDR3 totals 15 residues. The ends were cut back, 7 bases at V and 1 base at J, with 17 bases in the middle. Germline V gene sequence: CDR1 SGDLS, CDR2 YYNGEE. Remarks on this clone: What it binds is not known.

The PCR made use of 60 Vbeta and 13 Jbeta primers. Generated by immunoSEQ multiplex PCR, the TCRdb table keeps only in-frame clones and is missing some. The table includes about 110,000 clones, around 70% detected once. The study, taken as a whole, reports: An analysis done earlier found most TCR beta V segments productive about 87% or about 30% of the time. Most observed TCR sequences were rare, whereas some public TCRs were detected in many donors. TCR beta V- and J-gene trimming was later associated with a missense DCLRE1C variant. Accurate HLA-A and HLA-B prediction from TCR beta sequences was reported for most subjects.

This TCR came from a woman aged 40-49 years in good health and CMV-seronegative. The chain employs TRBV9 and TRBJ2-5, with D possibly matching TRBD2 (7 bases). The specimen was PBMCs. CDR3 sequence reads: CASDKGGGIQETQYF. CDR3 in DNA: TGTGCCAGCGATAAAGGGGGGGGGATCCAAGAGACCCAGTACTTC.